Listed below are T cell receptor beta chains from one sample, sequenced in a study of shared T cell receptors in the human thymus. Using immunoSEQ multiplex PCR, the repertoire was profiled, and TCRdb retains in-frame clones only, with some absent. The profile shows 500,000 to 750,000 clones, roughly 90% of them singletons. The data also belong to a second study, concerning human thymus T cells.

The material sequenced was thymocytes. The receptor source for this set is a boy under three years old with a congenital heart defect. CDR3s include the opening cysteine and the closing phenylalanine or tryptophan. Each record gives: J gene, V gene, clone size, D gene, CDR3 DNA, CDR3 protein. The D gene is left open where the match is weak. For some rows the clone size is stated as once, few or many, or as a class when expanded; others skip it.

J gene: TRBJ2-7
V gene: TRBV14
clone size: NA
D gene: TRBD1
CDR3 DNA: TGTGCCAGCAGCCCCGGACAGGTGAACGAGCAGTACTTC
CDR3 protein: CASSPGQVNEQYF

J gene: TRBJ2-7
V gene: TRBV9
clone size: NA
D gene: NA
CDR3 DNA: TGTGCCAGCAGTGGGACATCGCCGAGCTCCTACAAGCAGTACTTC
CDR3 protein: CASSGTSPSSYKQYF

J gene: TRBJ2-3
V gene: TRBV4-2
clone size: NA
D gene: TRBD2
CDR3 DNA: TGTGCCAGCAGCCAAGAGGGGCGGGAGGGCCCGCTAGATACGCAGTATTTT
CDR3 protein: CASSQEGREGPLDTQYF

J gene: TRBJ2-7
V gene: TRBV19
clone size: few
D gene: TRBD1
CDR3 DNA: TGTGCCAGTAGTGTCTTGACAGGGGCCGCCTTAGGCGAGCAGTACTTC
CDR3 protein: CASSVLTGAALGEQYF

J gene: TRBJ2-2
V gene: TRBV11-3
clone size: NA
D gene: NA
CDR3 DNA: TGTGCCAGCAGCTTACGTGCCGGGGAGCTGTTTTTT
CDR3 protein: CASSLRAGELFF

J gene: TRBJ1-2
V gene: TRBV5-1
clone size: NA
D gene: NA
CDR3 DNA: TGCGCCAGCAGCTTGGGAGGGACAACCCTTAACTATGGCTACACCTTC
CDR3 protein: CASSLGGTTLNYGYTF

J gene: TRBJ2-1
V gene: TRBV4-2
clone size: once
D gene: TRBD2
CDR3 DNA: TGTGCCAGCAGCCACCCCGGACTAGCGAATGAGCAGTTCTTC
CDR3 protein: CASSHPGLANEQFF

J gene: TRBJ1-2
V gene: TRBV30
clone size: NA
D gene: NA
CDR3 DNA: TGTGCCTGGAGGGCAGGGGTATACTATGGCTACACCTTC
CDR3 protein: CAWRAGVYYGYTF

J gene: TRBJ2-7
V gene: TRBV29-1
clone size: NA
D gene: TRBD2
CDR3 DNA: TGCAGCGCCTCGGAGGTTAGCGGGCTTCCCACTTACGAGCAGTACTTC
CDR3 protein: CSASEVSGLPTYEQYF

J gene: TRBJ2-6
V gene: TRBV4-2
clone size: NA
D gene: NA
CDR3 DNA: TGTGCCAGCAGCCAAGATGGGGAACTAGAATGGTTTGGGGCCAACGTCCTGACTTTC
CDR3 protein: CASSQDGELEWFGANVLTF

J gene: TRBJ2-7
V gene: TRBV4-2
clone size: NA
D gene: TRBD1
CDR3 DNA: TGTGCCAGCAGCCAAGACAGGGGGAGCTCCTACGAGCAGTACTTC
CDR3 protein: CASSQDRGSSYEQYF

J gene: TRBJ1-2
V gene: TRBV27
clone size: once
D gene: TRBD1
CDR3 DNA: TGTGCCAGCAGTTTTATACACCGGGACAGGGGGCGTAACTATGGCTACACCTTC
CDR3 protein: CASSFIHRDRGRNYGYTF

J gene: TRBJ2-5
V gene: TRBV25-1
clone size: NA
D gene: NA
CDR3 DNA: TGTGCCAGCAGTGGGGAGCAAGAGACCCAGTACTTC
CDR3 protein: CASSGEQETQYF

J gene: TRBJ2-7
V gene: TRBV10-2
clone size: once
D gene: TRBD1
CDR3 DNA: TGCGCCATTACCCGGGACAGGGGACCCGAGCAGTACTTC
CDR3 protein: CAITRDRGPEQYF

J gene: TRBJ1-2
V gene: TRBV25-1
clone size: NA
D gene: NA
CDR3 DNA: TGTGCCAGCAGAGGGGCAACTGGGTATGGCTACACCTTC
CDR3 protein: CASRGATGYGYTF

J gene: TRBJ2-3
V gene: TRBV6-5
clone size: NA
D gene: NA
CDR3 DNA: TGTGCCAGCAGTTACTCGATGGGCAGCACAGATACGCAGTATTTT
CDR3 protein: CASSYSMGSTDTQYF

J gene: TRBJ2-7
V gene: TRBV7-9
clone size: NA
D gene: NA
CDR3 DNA: TGTGCCAGCAGCTTAGGACATCCCCGGGGCTACGAGCAGTACTTC
CDR3 protein: CASSLGHPRGYEQYF

J gene: TRBJ1-1
V gene: TRBV11-2
clone size: NA
D gene: NA
CDR3 DNA: TGTGCCAGCAGCTTAGCCCCGGACAGCCCGAACACTGAAGCTTTCTTT
CDR3 protein: CASSLAPDSPNTEAFF

J gene: TRBJ2-7
V gene: TRBV27
clone size: NA
D gene: TRBD2
CDR3 DNA: TGTGCCAGCAGTAACGGACTAGCGGGAGGCCCCTCCTACGAGCAGTACTTC
CDR3 protein: CASSNGLAGGPSYEQYF

J gene: TRBJ2-7
V gene: TRBV13
clone size: NA
D gene: NA
CDR3 DNA: TGTGCCAGCAGCTTATACCGGAGTACCTACGAGCAGTACTTC
CDR3 protein: CASSLYRSTYEQYF

J gene: TRBJ2-4
V gene: TRBV29-1
clone size: NA
D gene: NA
CDR3 DNA: TGCAGCGTCGCCGGTTTGGACATGGGCAAAACTTGGTCCAAAAACATTCAGTACTTC
CDR3 protein: CSVAGLDMGKTWSKNIQYF

J gene: TRBJ1-1
V gene: TRBV4-3
clone size: NA
D gene: NA
CDR3 DNA: TGCGCCAGCAGCCAAGCAGGGAACACTGAAGCTTTCTTT
CDR3 protein: CASSQAGNTEAFF

J gene: TRBJ2-3
V gene: TRBV2
clone size: NA
D gene: TRBD1
CDR3 DNA: TGTGCCAGCAGTGATCGGGACAGGGCCTATGGTACGCAGTATTTT
CDR3 protein: CASSDRDRAYGTQYF

J gene: TRBJ1-2
V gene: TRBV6-1
clone size: NA
D gene: NA
CDR3 DNA: TGTGCCAGCAGTGAAGGGGAAGGGGCGAAGGGGGACTATGGCTACACCTTC
CDR3 protein: CASSEGEGAKGDYGYTF

J gene: TRBJ2-3
V gene: TRBV7-9
clone size: NA
D gene: NA
CDR3 DNA: TGTGCCAGCAGCTTCGCAGGAGGGACAGCGCAGTATTTT
CDR3 protein: CASSFAGGTAQYF

J gene: TRBJ2-1
V gene: TRBV4-3
clone size: NA
D gene: NA
CDR3 DNA: TGCGCCAGCAGCCAAGACACCCCTACTACTGACTCCTACAATGAGCAGTTCTTC
CDR3 protein: CASSQDTPTTDSYNEQFF

J gene: TRBJ2-1
V gene: TRBV28
clone size: NA
D gene: NA
CDR3 DNA: TGTGCCTTTACAGGGCGGAGCTCCTACAATGAGCAGTTCTTC
CDR3 protein: CAFTGRSSYNEQFF

J gene: TRBJ2-7
V gene: TRBV11-2
clone size: NA
D gene: NA
CDR3 DNA: TGTGCCAGCAGCGCCCCCTGCGAGGCACAGGCCTACGAGCAGTACTTC
CDR3 protein: CASSAPCEAQAYEQYF

J gene: TRBJ2-7
V gene: TRBV27
clone size: NA
D gene: NA
CDR3 DNA: TGTGCCAGCAGTTTACCGGGAGACAACGAGCAGTACTTC
CDR3 protein: CASSLPGDNEQYF

J gene: TRBJ2-1
V gene: TRBV5-6
clone size: NA
D gene: NA
CDR3 DNA: TGTGCCAGCAGTCCGTGGAGACTCAACCCGGGGCAGTTCTTC
CDR3 protein: CASSPWRLNPGQFF

J gene: TRBJ1-1
V gene: TRBV25-1
clone size: NA
D gene: TRBD1
CDR3 DNA: TGTGCCAGCAGTGGCCCAGACAGGGCCACTGAAGCTTTCTTT
CDR3 protein: CASSGPDRATEAFF

J gene: TRBJ1-4
V gene: TRBV19
clone size: NA
D gene: NA
CDR3 DNA: TGTGCCAGTAGTATCAGGGCCACCAATGAAAAACTGTTTTTT
CDR3 protein: CASSIRATNEKLFF

J gene: TRBJ1-3
V gene: TRBV11-2
clone size: NA
D gene: NA
CDR3 DNA: TGTGCCAGCAGGACAAACGGGACTCCTAAACGAAACACCATATATTTT
CDR3 protein: CASRTNGTPKRNTIYF

J gene: TRBJ2-1
V gene: TRBV9
clone size: NA
D gene: NA
CDR3 DNA: TGTGCCAGCAGCCTCAGATCCGACAATGAGCAGTTCTTC
CDR3 protein: CASSLRSDNEQFF

J gene: TRBJ2-7
V gene: TRBV7-2
clone size: NA
D gene: TRBD2
CDR3 DNA: TGTGCCAGCAGCCCGCGACCCGGGAGGCTAGCCTCCTACGAGCAGTACTTC
CDR3 protein: CASSPRPGRLASYEQYF

J gene: TRBJ2-1
V gene: TRBV4-2
clone size: NA
D gene: NA
CDR3 DNA: TGTGCCAGCAGCCACATTAGACCGGGCCACAGGATGGCTAGGGACACCAATGAGCAGTTCTTC
CDR3 protein: CASSHIRPGHRMARDTNEQFF

J gene: TRBJ2-3
V gene: TRBV30
clone size: NA
D gene: TRBD1
CDR3 DNA: TGTGCCTGGAGTGTCCTTCGGGACAGGGGGCAAGATACGCAGTATTTT
CDR3 protein: CAWSVLRDRGQDTQYF

J gene: TRBJ2-7
V gene: TRBV6-5
clone size: once
D gene: NA
CDR3 DNA: TGTGCCAGCAGTTACGATTGGGGCTCACGCTACGAGCAGTACTTC
CDR3 protein: CASSYDWGSRYEQYF

J gene: TRBJ2-5
V gene: TRBV5-6
clone size: NA
D gene: NA
CDR3 DNA: TGTGCCAGCAGCTCCCAGCAAGAGACCCAGTACTTC
CDR3 protein: CASSSQQETQYF

J gene: TRBJ2-1
V gene: TRBV5-5
clone size: NA
D gene: TRBD2
CDR3 DNA: TGTGCCAGCAGCTTACAACCGGGACTAGCCGCCGGTGAGCAGTTCTTC
CDR3 protein: CASSLQPGLAAGEQFF

J gene: TRBJ2-7
V gene: TRBV28
clone size: NA
D gene: TRBD1
CDR3 DNA: TGTGCCAGCAGGGGCAGGGGGGACTGGACAGGGGGCCCATACGAGCAGTACTTC
CDR3 protein: CASRGRGDWTGGPYEQYF

J gene: TRBJ2-3
V gene: TRBV30
clone size: NA
D gene: NA
CDR3 DNA: TGTGCCTGGAGTAGAGCGGTTCGGTCAGATACGCAGTATTTT
CDR3 protein: CAWSRAVRSDTQYF

J gene: TRBJ2-3
V gene: TRBV2
clone size: NA
D gene: NA
CDR3 DNA: TGTGCCAGCAGTGAGCCTAGCCGCACTTTAGATACGCAGTATTTT
CDR3 protein: CASSEPSRTLDTQYF

J gene: TRBJ2-7
V gene: TRBV6-5
clone size: few
D gene: TRBD2
CDR3 DNA: TGTGCCAGCAGCCCGACTAGCGCAAGCTACGAGCAGTACTTC
CDR3 protein: CASSPTSASYEQYF

J gene: TRBJ2-1
V gene: TRBV7-9
clone size: NA
D gene: NA
CDR3 DNA: TGTGCCAGCAATCTCGGAGCCAAGAGCTCCTACAATGAGCAGTTCTTC
CDR3 protein: CASNLGAKSSYNEQFF

J gene: TRBJ1-2
V gene: TRBV10-2
clone size: NA
D gene: NA
CDR3 DNA: TGCGCCAGCAAATGCGACAGATTCTATGGCTACACCTTC
CDR3 protein: CASKCDRFYGYTF

J gene: TRBJ1-1
V gene: TRBV10-3
clone size: NA
D gene: NA
CDR3 DNA: TGTGCCATCAGTGGTTCCAGGTTGAACACTGAAGCTTTCTTT
CDR3 protein: CAISGSRLNTEAFF

J gene: TRBJ2-1
V gene: TRBV5-8
clone size: NA
D gene: NA
CDR3 DNA: TGTGCCAGCAGCCCCGCCACGTGCGATGAGCAGTTCTTC
CDR3 protein: CASSPATCDEQFF

J gene: TRBJ2-7
V gene: TRBV9
clone size: NA
D gene: NA
CDR3 DNA: TGTGCCAGCAACAAACGCGGGGTCGAGCAGTACTTC
CDR3 protein: CASNKRGVEQYF

J gene: TRBJ2-1
V gene: TRBV29-1
clone size: NA
D gene: TRBD2
CDR3 DNA: TGCAGCGTCGGACTAGCGGGAGGGTATGAGCAGTTCTTC
CDR3 protein: CSVGLAGGYEQFF

J gene: TRBJ2-1
V gene: TRBV4-3
clone size: NA
D gene: TRBD2
CDR3 DNA: TGCGCCAGCAGCGGCCTAGCGGGTTACAATGAGCAGTTCTTC
CDR3 protein: CASSGLAGYNEQFF

J gene: TRBJ2-3
V gene: TRBV5-1
clone size: few
D gene: NA
CDR3 DNA: TGCGCCAGCAGCTCAGGCACAGATACGCAGTATTTT
CDR3 protein: CASSSGTDTQYF

J gene: TRBJ1-2
V gene: TRBV12-5
clone size: NA
D gene: TRBD1
CDR3 DNA: TGTGCTAGTCGAAAAACCGGCACAGGGGCGAAGTCTAACTATGGCTACACCTTC
CDR3 protein: CASRKTGTGAKSNYGYTF

J gene: TRBJ1-2
V gene: TRBV7-9
clone size: NA
D gene: NA
CDR3 DNA: TGTGCCAGCAGCTTCGACAGGTCCTCTAACTATGGCTACACCTTC
CDR3 protein: CASSFDRSSNYGYTF

J gene: TRBJ2-1
V gene: TRBV7-9
clone size: NA
D gene: NA
CDR3 DNA: TGTGCCAGCAGCTTATACGGGGGAGGGGGTAATGAGCAGTTCTTC
CDR3 protein: CASSLYGGGGNEQFF

J gene: TRBJ2-2
V gene: TRBV14
clone size: NA
D gene: NA
CDR3 DNA: TGTGCCAGCAGCCAAGAAGCGCTACATCCCGGTAACACCGGGGAGCTGTTTTTT
CDR3 protein: CASSQEALHPGNTGELFF

J gene: TRBJ1-1
V gene: TRBV4-3
clone size: NA
D gene: NA
CDR3 DNA: TGCGCCAGCAGCCAAGGCCGGAAGGCTAGTAGGAACACTGAAGCTTTCTTT
CDR3 protein: CASSQGRKASRNTEAFF